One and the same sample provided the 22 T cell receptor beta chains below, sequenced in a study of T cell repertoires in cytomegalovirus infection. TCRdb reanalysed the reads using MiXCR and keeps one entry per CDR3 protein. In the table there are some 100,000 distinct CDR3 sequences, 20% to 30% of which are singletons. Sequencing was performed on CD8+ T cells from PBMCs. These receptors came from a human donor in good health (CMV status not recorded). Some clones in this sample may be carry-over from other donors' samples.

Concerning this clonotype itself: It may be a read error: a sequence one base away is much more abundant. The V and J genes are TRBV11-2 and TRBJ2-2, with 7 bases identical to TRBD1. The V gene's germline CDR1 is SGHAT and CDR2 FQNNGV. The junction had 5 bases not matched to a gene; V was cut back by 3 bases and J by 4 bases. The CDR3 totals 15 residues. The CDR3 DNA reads TGTGCCAGCAGCTTCGAGACAGGGTTCACCGGGGAGCTGTTTTTT. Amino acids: CASSFETGFTGELFF.

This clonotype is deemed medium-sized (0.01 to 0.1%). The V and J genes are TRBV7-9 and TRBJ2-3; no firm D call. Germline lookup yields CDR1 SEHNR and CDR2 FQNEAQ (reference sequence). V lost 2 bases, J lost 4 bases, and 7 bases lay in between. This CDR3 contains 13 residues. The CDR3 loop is CASSLISADTQYF. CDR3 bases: TGTGCCAGCAGCTTAATCAGTGCAGATACGCAGTATTTT.

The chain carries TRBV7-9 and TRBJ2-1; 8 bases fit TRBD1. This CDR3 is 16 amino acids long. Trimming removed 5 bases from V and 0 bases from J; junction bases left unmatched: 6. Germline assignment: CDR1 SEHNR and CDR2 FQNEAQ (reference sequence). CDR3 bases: TGTGCCAGCAGCCTGGGTGGGACAGGCTCCTACAATGAGCAGTTCTTC. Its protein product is CASSLGGTGSYNEQFF.

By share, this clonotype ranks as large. This CDR3 is CSARPGASGASYEQYF. CDR3 nucleotide sequence: TGCAGTGCTAGACCCGGCGCTAGCGGAGCATCCTACGAGCAGTACTTC. The genes are TRBV20-1 and TRBJ2-7; 7 bases map to TRBD2. The CDR3 consists of 16 residues. CDR1 and CDR2 (germline): DFQATT, SNEGSKA (reference sequence). J was trimmed by 1 base and V by 2 bases; bases with no gene match: 11.

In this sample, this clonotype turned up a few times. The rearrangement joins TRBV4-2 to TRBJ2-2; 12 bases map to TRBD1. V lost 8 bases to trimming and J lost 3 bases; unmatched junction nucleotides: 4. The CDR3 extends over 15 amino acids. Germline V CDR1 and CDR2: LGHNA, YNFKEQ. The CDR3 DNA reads TGTGCCAGCGGGGGACAGGGGGCAGACACCGGGGAGCTGTTTTTT. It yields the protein CASGGQGADTGELFF.

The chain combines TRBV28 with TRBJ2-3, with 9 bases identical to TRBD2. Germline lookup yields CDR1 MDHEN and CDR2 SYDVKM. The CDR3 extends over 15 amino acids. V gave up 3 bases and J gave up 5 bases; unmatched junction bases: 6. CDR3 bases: TGTGCCAGCAGTTTTTGGGGTAGCGGGGGAGATACGCAGTATTTT. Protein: CASSFWGSGGDTQYF.

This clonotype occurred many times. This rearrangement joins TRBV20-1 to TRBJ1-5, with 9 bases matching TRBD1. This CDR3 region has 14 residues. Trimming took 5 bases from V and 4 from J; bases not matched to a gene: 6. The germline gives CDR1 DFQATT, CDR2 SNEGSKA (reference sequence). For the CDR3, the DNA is TGCAGTGCTCCCGACAGGGGGTTGAATCAGCCCCAGCATTTT. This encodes CSAPDRGLNQPQHF.

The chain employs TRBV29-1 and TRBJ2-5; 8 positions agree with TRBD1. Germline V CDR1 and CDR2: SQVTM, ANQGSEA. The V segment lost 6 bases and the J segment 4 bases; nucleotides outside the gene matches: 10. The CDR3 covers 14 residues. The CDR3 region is CSVPPTGGTETQYF. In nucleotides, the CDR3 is TGCAGCGTCCCTCCCACAGGGGGAACAGAGACCCAGTACTTC.

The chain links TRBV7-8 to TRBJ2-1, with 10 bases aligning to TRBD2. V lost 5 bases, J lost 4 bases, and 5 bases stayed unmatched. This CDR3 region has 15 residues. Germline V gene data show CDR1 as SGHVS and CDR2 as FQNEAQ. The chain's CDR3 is CASSPQRGGYNEQFF. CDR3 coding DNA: TGTGCCAGCAGCCCTCAGCGGGGGGGATACAATGAGCAGTTCTTC.

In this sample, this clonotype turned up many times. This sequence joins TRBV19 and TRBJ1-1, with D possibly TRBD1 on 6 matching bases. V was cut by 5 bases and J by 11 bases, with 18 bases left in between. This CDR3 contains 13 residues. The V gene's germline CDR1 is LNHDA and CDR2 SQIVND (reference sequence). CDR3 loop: CASSHRGGGWAFF. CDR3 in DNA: TGTGCCAGTAGTCATAGGGGGGGCGGTTGGGCTTTCTTT.

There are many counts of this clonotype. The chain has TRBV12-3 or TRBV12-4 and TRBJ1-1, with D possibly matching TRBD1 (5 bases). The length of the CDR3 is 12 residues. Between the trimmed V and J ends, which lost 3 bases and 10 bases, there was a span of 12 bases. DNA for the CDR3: TGTGCCAGCAGTTTTTTAGGGGCGGGAGCTTTCTTT. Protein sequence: CASSFLGAGAFF.

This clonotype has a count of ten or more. CDR3 nucleotides: TGTGCCAGCAGTTTCTCGGTCCAAACTTTGAACACTGAAGCTTTCTTT. As protein: CASSFSVQTLNTEAFF. The rearrangement links TRBV12-3 or TRBV12-4 to TRBJ1-1; the D is unclear. The germline V and J ends were trimmed by 3 bases and 0 bases, with 14 bases remaining between them. This CDR3 comprises 16 residues.

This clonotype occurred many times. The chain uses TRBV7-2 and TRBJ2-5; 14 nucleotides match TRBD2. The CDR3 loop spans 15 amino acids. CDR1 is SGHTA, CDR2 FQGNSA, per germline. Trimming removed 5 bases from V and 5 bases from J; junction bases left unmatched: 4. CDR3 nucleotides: TGTGCCAGCAGCCTGGGACTAGCGGGGGTTGAGACCCAGTACTTC. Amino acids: CASSLGLAGVETQYF.

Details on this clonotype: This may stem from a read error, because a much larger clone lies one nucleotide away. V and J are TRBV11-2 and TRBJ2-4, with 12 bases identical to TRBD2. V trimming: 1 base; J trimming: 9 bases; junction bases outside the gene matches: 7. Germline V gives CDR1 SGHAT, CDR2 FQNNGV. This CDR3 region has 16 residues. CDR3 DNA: TGTGCCAGCAGCTTAGTATGGACTAGCGGGGCGGGCATTCAGTACTTC. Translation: CASSLVWTSGAGIQYF.

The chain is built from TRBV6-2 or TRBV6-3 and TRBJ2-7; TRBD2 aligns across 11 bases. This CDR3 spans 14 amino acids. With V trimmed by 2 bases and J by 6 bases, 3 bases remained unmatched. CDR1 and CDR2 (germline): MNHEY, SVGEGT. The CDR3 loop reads CASSYTTSGSEQYF. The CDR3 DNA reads TGTGCCAGCAGTTACACAACTAGCGGGAGCGAGCAGTACTTC.

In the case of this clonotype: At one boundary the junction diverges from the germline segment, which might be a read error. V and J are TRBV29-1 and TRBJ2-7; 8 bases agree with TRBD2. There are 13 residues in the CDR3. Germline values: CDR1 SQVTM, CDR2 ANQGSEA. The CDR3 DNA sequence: TGCAGCGTAGAAGCGGGAGATTCCTACGAGCAGTACTTC. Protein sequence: CSVEAGDSYEQYF.

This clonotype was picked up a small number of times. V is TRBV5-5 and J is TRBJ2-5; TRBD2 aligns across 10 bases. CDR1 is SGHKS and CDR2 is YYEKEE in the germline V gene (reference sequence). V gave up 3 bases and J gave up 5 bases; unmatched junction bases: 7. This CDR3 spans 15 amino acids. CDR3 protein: CASSSLAGVAETQYF. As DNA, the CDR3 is TGTGCCAGCAGCTCTCTAGCGGGAGTCGCGGAGACCCAGTACTTC.

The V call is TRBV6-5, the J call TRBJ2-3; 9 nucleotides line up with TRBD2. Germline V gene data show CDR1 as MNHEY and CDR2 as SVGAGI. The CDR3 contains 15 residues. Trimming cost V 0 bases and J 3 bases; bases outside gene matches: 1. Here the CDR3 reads CASSYSGLATDTQYF. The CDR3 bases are TGTGCCAGCAGTTACTCGGGACTAGCTACAGATACGCAGTATTTT.

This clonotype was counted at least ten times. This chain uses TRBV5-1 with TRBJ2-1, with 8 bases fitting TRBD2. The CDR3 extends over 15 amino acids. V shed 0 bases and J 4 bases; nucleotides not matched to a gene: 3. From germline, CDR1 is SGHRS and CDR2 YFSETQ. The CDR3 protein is CASSLVSGGYNEQFF. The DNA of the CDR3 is TGCGCCAGCAGCTTGGTCAGCGGGGGATACAATGAGCAGTTCTTC.

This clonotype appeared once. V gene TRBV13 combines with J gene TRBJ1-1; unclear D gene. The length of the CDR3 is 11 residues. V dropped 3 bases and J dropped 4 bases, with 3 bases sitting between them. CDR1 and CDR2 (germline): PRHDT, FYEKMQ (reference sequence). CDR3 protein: CASSFLTEAFF. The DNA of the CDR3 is TGTGCCAGCAGCTTTCTCACTGAAGCTTTCTTT. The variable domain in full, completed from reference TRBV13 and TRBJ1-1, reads AAGVIQSPRHLIKEKRETATLKCYPIPRHDTVYWYQQGPGQDPQFLISFYEKMQSDKGSIPDRFSAQQFSDYHSELNMSSLELGDSALYFCASSFLTEAFFGQGTRLTVV.

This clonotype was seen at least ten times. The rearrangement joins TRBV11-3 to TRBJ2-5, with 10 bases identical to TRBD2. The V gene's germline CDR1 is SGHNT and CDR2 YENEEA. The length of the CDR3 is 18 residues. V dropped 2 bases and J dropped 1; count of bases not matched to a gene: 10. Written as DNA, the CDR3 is TGTGCCAGCAGCTTAATTTCGGTAGCGGGGGGTCGCCAAGAGACCCAGTACTTC. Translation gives CASSLISVAGGRQETQYF. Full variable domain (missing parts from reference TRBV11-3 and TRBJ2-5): EAGVVQSPRYKIIEKKQPVAFWCNPISGHNTLYWYLQNLGQGPELLIRYENEEAVDDSQLPKDRFSAERLKGVDSTLKIQPAELGDSAVYLCASSLISVAGGRQETQYFGPGTRLLVL.

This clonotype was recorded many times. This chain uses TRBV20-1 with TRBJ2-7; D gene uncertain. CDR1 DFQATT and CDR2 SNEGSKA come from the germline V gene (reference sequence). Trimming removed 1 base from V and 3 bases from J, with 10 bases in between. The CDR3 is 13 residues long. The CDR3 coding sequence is TGCAGTGCTAGAGGTGGCCGCTTCTACGAGCAGTACTTC. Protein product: CSARGGRFYEQYF.